These T cell receptor beta chains were read from a single sample in a study of cytotoxic CD8 clonotypes in ibrutinib-treated CLL. The repertoire was sequenced with immunoSEQ multiplex PCR; TCRdb's copy has only in-frame clones and lacks some. The sample yields some 200,000 clones, roughly 77% seen once. The specimen was PBMCs, collected after 12 months of ibrutinib treatment. The origin of the receptors is a human donor with chronic lymphocytic leukemia. CDR3s include the opening cysteine and the closing phenylalanine or tryptophan. A D gene is named only where the DNA matches it firmly. Expanded clones are given a class, and other clones once, few, many or no size at all.

clone_size j_call v_call d_call cdr3_nt cdr3_aa
. TRBJ1-1 TRBV30 . TGTGCCTGGAGTGTACAACCGGGATCTGAAGCTTTCTTT CAWSVQPGSEAFF
. TRBJ1-4 TRBV18 TRBD1 TGTGCCAGCTCACCTACATCGGACAGGGCTGAAAAACTGTTTTTT CASSPTSDRAEKLFF
. TRBJ1-2 TRBV7-2 . TGTGCCAGCAGCTACATTTCTAACTATGGCTACACCTTC CASSYISNYGYTF
many TRBJ1-1 TRBV6-5 TRBD1 TGTGCCAGCCGAAAACCAACAGGGGGGACTGAAGCTTTCTTT CASRKPTGGTEAFF
. TRBJ1-4 TRBV5-1 . TGCGCCAGCAGCTTGGGGAGTGCAGGTGGTGAACTGTTTTTT CASSLGSAGGELFF
. TRBJ1-4 TRBV6-6 . TGTGCCAGCAGTTATGGGAGGTCTAATGAAAAACTGTTTTTT CASSYGRSNEKLFF
. TRBJ1-2 TRBV19 . TGTGCCAGTATACCCAATGGGGGAGCCTATGGCTACACCTTC CASIPNGGAYGYTF
few TRBJ1-1 TRBV5-1 TRBD1 TGCGCCAGCAGCCCTGGGACAGGGGGCACTGAAGCTTTCTTT CASSPGTGGTEAFF
. TRBJ2-7 TRBV18 TRBD1 TGTGCCAGCATCGAAGGGACAGGGGGCGAGCAGTACTTC CASIEGTGGEQYF
. TRBJ1-1 TRBV5-1 . TGCGCCAGCAGTCGGACCTCCTCGGGCACTGAAGCTTTCTTT CASSRTSSGTEAFF
. TRBJ1-5 TRBV19 . TGTGCCAGTAGTATAGATCGCCTTCTTCAGCCCCAGCATTTT CASSIDRLLQPQHF
. TRBJ1-1 TRBV27 TRBD1 TGTGCCAGCGGCTCAGGGGGCGCAGACACTGAAGCTTTCTTT CASGSGGADTEAFF
. TRBJ2-1 TRBV9 TRBD2 TGTGCCAGCAGCGTAGGGACTAGTCACTACAATGAGCAGTTCTTC CASSVGTSHYNEQFF
. TRBJ2-7 TRBV7-2 . TGTGCCAGCAGCTTAGGGCAGGGTCGTAGTCCCTACGAGCAGTACTTC CASSLGQGRSPYEQYF
. TRBJ2-7 TRBV28 TRBD2 TGTGCCAGCTCCGTCGGGACTAGCGGGACCTACGAGCAGTACTTC CASSVGTSGTYEQYF
few TRBJ1-6 TRBV7-6 TRBD1 TGTGCCAGCAGCAGAAGGGACAGGGTAAATTCACCCCTCCACTTT CASSRRDRVNSPLHF
few TRBJ1-5 TRBV30 . TGTGCCTGGAGTGAGCGGGGAGGGAGCAATCAGCCCCAGCATTTT CAWSERGGSNQPQHF
once TRBJ1-4 TRBV7-9 . TGTGCCAGCGGGGGGGCCGCTAATGAAAAACTGTTTTTT CASGGAANEKLFF
. TRBJ1-1 TRBV11-2 . TGTGCCAGCAGCATACGTGGGCGCACTGAAGCTTTCTTT CASSIRGRTEAFF
few TRBJ1-3 TRBV2 . TGTGCCAGCAGTTTCAATCTTGGAAACACCATATATTTT CASSFNLGNTIYF
. TRBJ2-2 TRBV6-5 . TGTGCCAGCAGTTATCAACCGGAAGGTCCCGGGGAGCTGTTTTTT CASSYQPEGPGELFF
. TRBJ2-2 TRBV15 . TGTGCCACCCGTAAAGGGCCAGGCACCGGGGAGCTGTTTTTT CATRKGPGTGELFF
. TRBJ1-2 TRBV6-5 . TGTGCCACCTTAGTTAGGGCGCGGGCTGGGGGCTACACCTTC CATLVRARAGGYTF
few TRBJ2-5 TRBV11-2 . TGTGCCAGCAGCTTAACTAGCTCCGGGACCCAGTACTTC CASSLTSSGTQYF
few TRBJ2-2 TRBV9 . TGTGCCAGCAGCGTAGAATCCGGGTACGGGGAGCTGTTTTTT CASSVESGYGELFF
. TRBJ1-5 TRBV28 . TGTGCCAGCCAAGACAGGACATCTCAGCCCCAGCATTTT CASQDRTSQPQHF
. TRBJ1-1 TRBV6-1 . TGTGCCAGCAGTGGGGGTACAGGGATGAACACTGAAGCTTTCTTT CASSGGTGMNTEAFF